These 26 T cell receptor beta chains share one sample of origin, sequenced in a study of radiation and T cells in renal cell carcinoma. As for time point: baseline pretreatment blood. Indicated treatment: 15 Gy SBRT to primary tumor, nephrectomy 4 weeks later. Some clones are missing from TCRdb's copy, which holds only in-frame ones; the method was immunoSEQ multiplex PCR. The table records approximately 150,000 clones, 88% of them present only once. The starting material was blood, obtained from a patient whose treatment included radiotherapy and nephrectomy. The receptors were sampled from a woman in her 70s with renal cell carcinoma.

The chain has TRBV29-1 and TRBJ2-6; unclear D gene. The V gene lost 5 bases and the J gene lost 0 bases, with 11 bases spanning the gap. The V gene's germline CDR1 is SQVTM and CDR2 ANQGSEA. This CDR3 comprises 15 residues. Here the CDR3 reads CSVTSENSGANVLTF. CDR3 in DNA: TGCAGCGTTACCTCGGAGAACTCTGGGGCCAACGTCCTGACTTTC.

This chain connects TRBV6-5 to TRBJ2-1; the match to TRBD2 covers 13 bases. The V gene end was trimmed by 6 bases and the J gene end by 4 bases; junction bases not matched to a gene: 3. Germline CDR1 reads MNHEY; CDR2 reads SVGAGI. This CDR3 spans 15 amino acids. DNA for the CDR3: TGTGCCAGCAGGCGGACTAGCGGGGGATACAATGAGCAGTTCTTC. This translates into CASRRTSGGYNEQFF.

This clone appeared a few times. The chain couples TRBV9 to TRBJ1-1; 7 bases align to TRBD1. V was pared by 1 base and J by 8 bases, with 5 bases of the junction left unmatched. The germline V gene encodes CDR1 SGDLS and CDR2 YYNGEE. The CDR3 is 13 amino acids. CDR3 in amino acids: CASSVILQGEAFF. The CDR3, as DNA: TGTGCCAGCAGCGTAATATTACAGGGGGAAGCTTTCTTT.

The chain is built from TRBV6-6 and TRBJ2-5; TRBD2 aligns across 8 bases. The length of the CDR3 is 14 residues. J was trimmed by 5 bases and V by 5 bases; bases with no gene match: 7. Germline lookup yields CDR1 MNHNY and CDR2 SVGAGI (reference sequence). CDR3 in DNA: TGTGCCAGCAGTCAGACGACTAGCGCGGAGACCCAGTACTTC. Translating it yields CASSQTTSAETQYF.

The chain carries TRBV5-4 and TRBJ2-2, with D hard to call. Germline CDR1 reads SGHNT; CDR2 reads YYREEE (reference sequence). The CDR3 runs to 16 residues. V was clipped by 3 bases and J by 1 base, with 13 bases between them. CDR3 sequence (DNA): TGTGCCAGCAGCTCCCCCGGGTATAGGAACACCGGGGAGCTGTTTTTT. It is translated as CASSSPGYRNTGELFF.

The chain links TRBV5-4 to TRBJ2-7; 11 bases are a match to TRBD2. V dropped 4 bases and J dropped 4; count of bases not matched to a gene: 7. Germline V gives CDR1 SGHNT, CDR2 YYREEE (reference sequence). This CDR3 is 15 amino acids long. As DNA, the CDR3 is TGTGCCAGCAGCCCCTCCGGGACTAGCGGATACGAGCAGTACTTC. Amino acids: CASSPSGTSGYEQYF.

The J gene is TRBJ1-4, the V gene TRBV5-4; 8 bases agree with TRBD1. Germline CDR1 and CDR2: SGHNT and YYREEE (reference sequence). The CDR3 runs to 17 residues. Unmatched junction bases numbered 8, after V lost 4 bases and J lost 0 bases. The DNA of the CDR3 is TGTGCCAGCAGCCAGGGACAGGCGGCGGCAACTAATGAAAAACTGTTTTTT. Translated: CASSQGQAAATNEKLFF.

This chain's CDR3 is CASSLYTGTEIHEQYF. The CDR3 bases are TGTGCCAGCAGTTTGTATACAGGAACTGAAATCCACGAGCAGTACTTC. The genes are TRBV27 and TRBJ2-7, with a tentative D call TRBD1 (5 bases). Germline-derived CDR1 and CDR2 are MNHEY and SMNVEV (reference sequence). The V gene lost 3 bases and the J gene lost 5 bases, with 20 bases spanning the gap. The CDR3 spans 16 residues.

This chain links TRBV9 with TRBJ1-5, with D hard to call. With 1 base removed from V and 5 bases from J, the gap between germline ends came to 13 bases. Germline CDR1 and CDR2: SGDLS and YYNGEE. The CDR3 consists of 15 residues. CDR3 loop: CASSVRGEIDQPQHF. The CDR3 DNA reads TGTGCCAGCAGCGTACGAGGAGAGATTGATCAGCCCCAGCATTTT.

The CDR3 nucleotides are TGTGCCAGAACGATCATCGGGCTAGCGTCCTTCCCTAGCACAGATACGCAGTATTTT. Encoded protein: CARTIIGLASFPSTDTQYF. The chain is built from TRBV5-3 and TRBJ2-3; D possibly corresponds to TRBD2 (6 bases). TRBV5-3 is given ORF status, its function remaining uncertain. This CDR3 contains 19 residues. Trimming took 6 bases from V and 0 from J, leaving 26 bases between them.

The chain joins TRBV5-6 to TRBJ2-4; 7 nucleotides align to TRBD2. CDR1 and CDR2 (germline): SGHDT, YYEEEE. The CDR3 has 16 amino acids. The junction had 7 bases not matched to a gene; V was cut back by 2 bases and J by 2 bases. CDR3 sequence reads: CASSFWGLMTKNIQYF. The CDR3 DNA sequence: TGTGCCAGCAGCTTTTGGGGACTAATGACCAAAAACATTCAGTACTTC.

The chain joins TRBV19 to TRBJ2-7, with TRBD2 matching over 9 bases. The CDR3 contains 17 residues. Germline V gene lookup returns CDR1 LNHDA and CDR2 SQIVND (reference sequence). J gave up 3 bases and V 5 bases, and 14 bases lay outside the gene matches. Here the CDR3 DNA reads TGTGCCAGTAGTGCGGACAGAGGGACTAGCTTACGCTACGAGCAGTACTTC. Its protein product is CASSADRGTSLRYEQYF.

The V and J genes are TRBV7-9 and TRBJ2-5, with a weak D call TRBD1 (7 bases). The CDR3 runs 13 residues. The germline gives CDR1 SEHNR, CDR2 FQNEAQ (reference sequence). The V end was cut by 4 bases, the J end by 5 bases, with 11 bases between. CDR3 nucleotide sequence: TGTGCCAGCAGCTCAGCAGGGGGGGAGACCCAGTACTTC. Translation gives CASSSAGGETQYF.

In DNA, the CDR3 is TGTGCCAGCAGACCCGAAGGAGACCATAATGAAAAACTGTTTTTT. It is translated as CASRPEGDHNEKLFF. The chain has TRBV28 and TRBJ1-4; D gene unclear. The germline V gene encodes CDR1 MDHEN and CDR2 SYDVKM. The V gene lost 6 bases and the J gene lost 4 bases, with 15 bases spanning the gap. The CDR3 covers 15 residues.

J is TRBJ2-1 and V is TRBV19; 8 positions agree with TRBD1. Germline V gene data show CDR1 as LNHDA and CDR2 as SQIVND (reference sequence). Losses at the gene ends were 5 bases for V and 0 bases for J; bases not matched to a gene: 15. CDR3 length: 19 amino acids. The CDR3 nucleotides read TGTGCCAGTAGTCGCCCGACAGGGGTTCGGAAAATCTCCTACAATGAGCAGTTCTTC. Protein sequence: CASSRPTGVRKISYNEQFF.

The chain joins TRBV7-3 to TRBJ2-3, with TRBD2 matching over 8 bases. With V trimmed by 5 bases and J by 2 bases, 3 bases remained unmatched. The CDR3 length is 14 residues. CDR1 and CDR2 from the germline V gene are SGHTA and FQGTGA. The CDR3 protein is CASSRGLATDTQYF. CDR3 sequence (DNA): TGTGCCAGCAGCCGCGGACTAGCCACAGATACGCAGTATTTT.

The J gene is TRBJ1-5, the V gene TRBV6-5, with 9 bases matching TRBD1. This CDR3 spans 14 amino acids. V lost 6 bases and J lost 1; bases outside the gene matches: 1. In germline, CDR1 is MNHEY, CDR2 SVGAGI. The CDR3 DNA follows: TGTGCCAGCAGAGGGACAGGGAGCAATCAGCCCCAGCATTTT. Protein sequence: CASRGTGSNQPQHF.

The CDR3 spells CASSGYRGLPSYNSPLHF. The CDR3 nucleotides are TGTGCCAGCAGCGGCTACAGGGGACTCCCCTCCTATAATTCACCCCTCCACTTT. The gene calls are TRBV14 and TRBJ1-6, with TRBD1 matching over 7 bases. CDR3 length: 18 amino acids. The germline CDR1 and CDR2 sequences are SGHDN and FVKESK. V shed 5 bases and J 0 bases; nucleotides not matched to a gene: 10.

V is TRBV7-9 and J is TRBJ2-5, with D tentatively TRBD1 (6 bases). This CDR3 comprises 16 residues. Germline V lookup: CDR1 SEHNR, CDR2 FQNEAQ (reference sequence). V was pared by 1 base and J by 2 bases, with 14 bases between. CDR3 residues: CASSLDGQSKQETQYF. In nucleotides, the CDR3 is TGTGCCAGCAGCTTAGATGGACAGAGCAAACAAGAGACCCAGTACTTC.

This chain links TRBV9 with TRBJ1-4, with 7 bases that match TRBD1. Germline loops: CDR1 SGDLS, CDR2 YYNGEE. CDR3 length: 15 amino acids. Germline trimming cut 3 bases from V and 0 bases from J; bases unmatched to any gene: 2. CDR3 coding DNA: TGTGCCAGCAGCGCACAGGGGACAACTAATGAAAAACTGTTTTTT. It codes for CASSAQGTTNEKLFF.

In this sample, this clone turned up a few times. The chain couples TRBV4-3 to TRBJ1-5; D gene unclear. The germline gives CDR1 LGHNA, CDR2 YSLEER. Trimming removed 0 bases at V and 1 base at J, with 7 bases between. The CDR3 loop spans 15 amino acids. The CDR3 DNA is TGCGCCAGCAGCCAAGAAGGGCTCAGCAATCAGCCCCAGCATTTT. Residues: CASSQEGLSNQPQHF.

The DNA of the CDR3 is TGTGCCAGCCAAAAGGCAGGTAGCAATCAGCCCCAGCATTTT. It specifies CASQKAGSNQPQHF. This chain links TRBV28 with TRBJ1-5; D gene ambiguous. The germline V gene encodes CDR1 MDHEN and CDR2 SYDVKM. There are 14 residues in the CDR3. Between the trimmed V and J ends, which lost 8 bases and 0 bases, there was a span of 11 bases.

The CDR3 loop is CASSPITGMNTEAFF. CDR3 nucleotide sequence: TGTGCCAGCAGCCCCATAACAGGGATGAACACTGAAGCTTTCTTT. The rearrangement joins TRBV7-2 to TRBJ1-1, with D perhaps matching TRBD1 (6 bases). V was cut by 5 bases and J by 0 bases, with 13 bases left in between. The CDR3 is made up of 15 amino acids. Germline V gene data show CDR1 as SGHTA and CDR2 as FQGNSA. The whole variable domain, filled in from reference TRBV7-2 and TRBJ1-1, reads GAGVSQSPSNKVTEKGKDVELRCDPISGHTALYWYRQSLGQGLEFLIYFQGNSAPDKSGLPSDRFSAERTGGSVSTLTIQRTQQEDSAVYLCASSPITGMNTEAFFGQGTRLTVV.

This chain joins TRBV7-9 and TRBJ1-2, with 8 positions matching TRBD1. The CDR3 loop spans 15 amino acids. Trimming cost V 3 bases and J 4 bases; bases outside gene matches: 7. Per the germline V gene, CDR1 is SEHNR and CDR2 is FQNEAQ (reference sequence). CDR3 residues: CASSFRTGPIYGYTF. CDR3 DNA sequence: TGTGCCAGCAGCTTTAGGACAGGGCCGATCTATGGCTACACCTTC.

On this clone: One end of the junction varies from germline; a read error may be responsible. This rearrangement joins TRBV7-7 to TRBJ2-2; a possible D gene is TRBD2 (5 bases). This CDR3 is built from 11 residues. Germline loops: CDR1 SSHAT, CDR2 FNYEAQ (reference sequence). CDR3 bases: TGTGCTAGCAGCTTAGCGAGGGAGCTGTTTTTT. The encoded protein is CASSLARELFF.

The genes are TRBV5-4 and TRBJ1-1; D not certain. Germline values: CDR1 SGHNT, CDR2 YYREEE (reference sequence). V was clipped by 1 base and J by 0 bases, with 7 bases between them. This CDR3 comprises 14 residues. CDR3 amino acids: CASSLPRMNTEAFF. The DNA of the CDR3 is TGTGCCAGCAGCTTGCCCCGGATGAACACTGAAGCTTTCTTT.